The 4 T cell receptor beta chains given below trace back to one sample, sequenced in a study of Ad26.COV2.S vaccination and SARS-CoV-2 variants. The treatment denotes: roughly 18 received Ad26.COV2.S at low or high dose, single or two shots; five or six received placebo; per-sample allocation not given. Sampling was performed 63 days after the first vaccine or placebo injection. Method: immunoSEQ multiplex PCR; TCRdb's copy keeps in-frame clones and lacks some. The repertoire holds hundreds of thousands of clones, with 75% to 90% as singletons. The sequencing here drew on peripheral blood, taken in a trial of Ad26.COV2.S vaccine versus placebo. These receptors came from a person between 18 and 65 years old who received the Ad26.COV2.S COVID-19 vaccine or a placebo.

V is TRBV2 and J is TRBJ1-5; 8 bases line up with TRBD1. Germline CDR1 and CDR2: SNHLY and FYNNEI. The V segment lost 5 bases and the J segment 6 bases; nucleotides outside the gene matches: 3. The CDR3 has 13 amino acids. CDR3 nucleotides: TGTGCCAGCAGTTCCCAGGGGGCTCAGCCCCAGCATTTT. The encoded protein is CASSSQGAQPQHF.

The chain has TRBV28 and TRBJ1-2; no reliable D call. V shed 5 bases and J shed 5 bases, with 12 bases lying between them. Germline loops: CDR1 MDHEN, CDR2 SYDVKM. This CDR3 has 13 residues. CDR3 DNA: TGTGCCAGCAGTACCTCGGACGGATATGGCTACACCTTC. Amino acids: CASSTSDGYGYTF.

The chain couples TRBV28 to TRBJ2-7, with TRBD2 matching over 11 bases. Unmatched junction bases numbered 8, after V lost 8 bases and J lost 2 bases. From germline, CDR1 is MDHEN and CDR2 SYDVKM. The CDR3 is 15 residues long. As DNA, the CDR3 is TGTGCCAGCCCCCCCCCGGGACTAGCGGCCTACGAGCAGTACTTC. It codes for CASPPPGLAAYEQYF.

Concerning this clone: The sample has other DNA sequences that encode this CDR3 too. This rearrangement joins TRBV5-1 to TRBJ2-1; D is ambiguous. Between the trimmed V and J ends, which lost 5 bases and 5 bases, there was a span of 8 bases. This CDR3 is built from 12 residues. Germline CDR1 and CDR2: SGHRS and YFSETQ. The CDR3 is CASSLGNNEQFF. The DNA of the CDR3 is TGCGCCAGCAGTCTAGGGAACAATGAGCAGTTCTTC.